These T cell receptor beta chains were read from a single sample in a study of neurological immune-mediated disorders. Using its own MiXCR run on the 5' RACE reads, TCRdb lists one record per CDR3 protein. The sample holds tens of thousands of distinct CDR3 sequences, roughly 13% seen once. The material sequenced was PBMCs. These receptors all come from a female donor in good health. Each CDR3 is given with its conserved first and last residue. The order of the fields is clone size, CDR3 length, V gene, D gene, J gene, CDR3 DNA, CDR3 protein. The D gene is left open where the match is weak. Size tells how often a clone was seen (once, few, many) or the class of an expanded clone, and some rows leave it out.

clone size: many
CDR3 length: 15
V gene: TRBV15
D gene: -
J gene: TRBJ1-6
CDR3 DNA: TGTGCCACCAGCAGAGATAGCAGTCTGATCTGGCCCCTCCACTTT
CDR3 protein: CATSRDSSLIWPLHF

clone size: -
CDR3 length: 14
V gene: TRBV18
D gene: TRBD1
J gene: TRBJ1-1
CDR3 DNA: TGTGCCAGCTCACCGCTACAGGGGGGGACTGAAGCTTTCTTT
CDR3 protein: CASSPLQGGTEAFF

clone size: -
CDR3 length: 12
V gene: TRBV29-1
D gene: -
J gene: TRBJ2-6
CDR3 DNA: TGCAGCGTTATCTCCGGGGCCAACGTCCTGACTTTC
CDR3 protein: CSVISGANVLTF

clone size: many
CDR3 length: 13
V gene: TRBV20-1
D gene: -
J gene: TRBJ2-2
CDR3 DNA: TGCAGTGCGCTAATAAACTCCCCCGGGGAGCTGTTTTTT
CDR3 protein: CSALINSPGELFF

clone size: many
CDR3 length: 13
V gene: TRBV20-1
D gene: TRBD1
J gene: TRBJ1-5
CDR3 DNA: TGCAGTGCTACGACAGGGGATTCTCAGCCCCAGCATTTT
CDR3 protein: CSATTGDSQPQHF

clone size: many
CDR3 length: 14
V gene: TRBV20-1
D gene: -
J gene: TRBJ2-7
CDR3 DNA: TGCAGTGCTAGAGATCGACAACTCTCCTACGAGCAGTACTTC
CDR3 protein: CSARDRQLSYEQYF

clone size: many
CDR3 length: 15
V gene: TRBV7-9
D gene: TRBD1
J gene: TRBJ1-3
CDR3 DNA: TGTGCCAGCACTCTCGACGGGACAGATGGAAACACCATATATTTT
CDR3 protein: CASTLDGTDGNTIYF

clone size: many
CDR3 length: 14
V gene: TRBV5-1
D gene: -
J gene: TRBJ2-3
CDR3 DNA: TGCGCCAGCAGCCGCGGACAGGGAGGGGATACGCAGTATTTT
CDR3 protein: CASSRGQGGDTQYF

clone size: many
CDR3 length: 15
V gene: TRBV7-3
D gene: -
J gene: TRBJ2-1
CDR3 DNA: TGTGCCAGCAGCTTAGTGTCTACAGGGAAGCATGAGCAGTTCTTC
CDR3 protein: CASSLVSTGKHEQFF

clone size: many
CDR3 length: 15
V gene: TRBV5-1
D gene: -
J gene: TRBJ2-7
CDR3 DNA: TGCGCCAGCAGCCCCCCGGGACGGAACTCCTACGAGCAGTACTTC
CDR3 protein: CASSPPGRNSYEQYF

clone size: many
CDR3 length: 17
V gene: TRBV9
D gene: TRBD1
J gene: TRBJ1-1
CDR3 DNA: TGTGCCAGCAGCCCAACCGGGACAGGGGGCGCAAACACTGAAGCTTTCTTT
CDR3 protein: CASSPTGTGGANTEAFF

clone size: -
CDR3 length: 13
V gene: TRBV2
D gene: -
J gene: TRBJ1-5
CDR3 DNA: TGTACCAGCAGTGAAAGAATACATCAGCCCCAGCATTTT
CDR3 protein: CTSSERIHQPQHF

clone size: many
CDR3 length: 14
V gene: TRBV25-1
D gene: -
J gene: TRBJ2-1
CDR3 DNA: TGTGCCAGCAGTGAATTAGGAGTGAAGGGTGAGCAGTTCTTC
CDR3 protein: CASSELGVKGEQFF

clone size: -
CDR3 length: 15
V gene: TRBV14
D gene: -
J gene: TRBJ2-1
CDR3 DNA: TGTGCCAGCAGCTACGGGCCGAGCTCCTACAATGAGCAGTTCTTC
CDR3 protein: CASSYGPSSYNEQFF

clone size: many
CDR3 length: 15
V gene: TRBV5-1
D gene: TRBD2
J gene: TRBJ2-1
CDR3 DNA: TGCGCCAGCAGCACCGGGACTAGCGGGACCGATGAGCAGTTCTTC
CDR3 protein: CASSTGTSGTDEQFF

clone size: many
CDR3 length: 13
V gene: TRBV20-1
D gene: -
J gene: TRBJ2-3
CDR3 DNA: TGCAGTGCTAGTAGCGGAAGCACAGATACGCAGTATTTT
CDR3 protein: CSASSGSTDTQYF

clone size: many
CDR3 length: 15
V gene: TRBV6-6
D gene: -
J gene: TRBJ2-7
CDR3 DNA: TGTGCCAGCAGTTACCGAACCGGCCAGTCTTACGAGCAGTACTTC
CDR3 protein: CASSYRTGQSYEQYF

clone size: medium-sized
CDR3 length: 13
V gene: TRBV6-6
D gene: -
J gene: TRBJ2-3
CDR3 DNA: TGTGCCAGCGTGGCAGGGAAGACCTACGCGCAGTATTTT
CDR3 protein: CASVAGKTYAQYF

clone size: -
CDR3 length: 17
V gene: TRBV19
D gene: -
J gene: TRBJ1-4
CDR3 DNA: TGTGCCAGTAGTAGAACCTCCACACGAGCAACTAATGGAAAACTGTTTTTT
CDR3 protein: CASSRTSTRATNGKLFF

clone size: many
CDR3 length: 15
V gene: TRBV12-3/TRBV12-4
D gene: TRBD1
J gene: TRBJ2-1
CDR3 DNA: TGTGCCAGCAGTTCTACAGGGGGCGGCTACAATGAGCAGTTCTTC
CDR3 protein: CASSSTGGGYNEQFF

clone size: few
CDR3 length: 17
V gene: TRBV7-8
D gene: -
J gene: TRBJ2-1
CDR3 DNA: TGTGCCAGCAGCCCTCCCCGGAGGCAGTCTCCATACAATGAGCAGTTCTTC
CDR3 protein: CASSPPRRQSPYNEQFF

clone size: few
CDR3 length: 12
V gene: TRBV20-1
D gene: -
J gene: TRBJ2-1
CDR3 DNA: TGCAGTGTCACGGGGAAGACCAATGAGCAGTTCTTC
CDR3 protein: CSVTGKTNEQFF

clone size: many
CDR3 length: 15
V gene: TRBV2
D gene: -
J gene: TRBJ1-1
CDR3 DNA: TGTGCCAGCAGTGTAGGGCAGGCGATGAACACTGAAGCTTTCTTT
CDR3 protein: CASSVGQAMNTEAFF

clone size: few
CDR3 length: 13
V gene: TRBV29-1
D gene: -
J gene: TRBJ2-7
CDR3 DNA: TGCAGCGCCTCAGGGGTCAGCTCCTACGAGCAGTACTTC
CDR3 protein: CSASGVSSYEQYF

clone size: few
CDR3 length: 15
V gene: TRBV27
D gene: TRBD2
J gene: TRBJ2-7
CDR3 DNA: TGTGCCAGCAGACGGGAATTAGCGGGGCCCTACGAGCAGTACTTC
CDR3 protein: CASRRELAGPYEQYF

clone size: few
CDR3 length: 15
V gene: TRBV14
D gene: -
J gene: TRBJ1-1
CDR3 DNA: TGTGCCAGCAGCCAAGGTAGGCCGGTTGGAACTGAAGCTTTCTTT
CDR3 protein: CASSQGRPVGTEAFF

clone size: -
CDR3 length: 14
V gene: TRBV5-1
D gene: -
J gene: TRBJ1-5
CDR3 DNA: TGCACCAGCAGCCTAGAACATGGAGATCAGCCCCAGCATTTT
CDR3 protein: CTSSLEHGDQPQHF